This T cell receptor beta chain was identified in a study of molecular identifiers for immune sequencing clone quantification. This clonotype has a count of ten or more. TCRdb fed the PCR reads into MiXCR, producing one record per CDR3 protein. The sample consists of about half a million distinct CDR3 sequences, about 25% of them appearing once. This TCR was recovered from a human donor in good health. Some libraries in this study had Jurkat cell RNA spiked in. The material sequenced was naive CD8+ T cells from blood, with Jurkat cell RNA spiked in. Subset noted: FACS-sorted CD8+CD4-CCR7+CD45RA+ naive T cells.

In DNA form, the CDR3 reads TGTGCCAGCAGCTTGGCCGGGACAGGGTTTGACGAGCAGTACTTC. It yields the protein CASSLAGTGFDEQYF. V gene TRBV5-6 combines with J gene TRBJ2-7; 9 positions agree with TRBD1. The ends lost 0 bases at V and 5 bases at J; junction bases unmatched: 6. Germline V lookup: CDR1 SGHDT, CDR2 YYEEEE. This CDR3 comprises 15 residues.